The source of this T cell receptor (beta chain) is a study of cytomegalovirus exposure and HLA in healthy donors. Study background: Most genotyped donors, 81% of 300 to 400, had Caucasian-associated genetic ancestry. Whole-study results and caveats: Sequencing had likely introduced a cluster of highly shared sequence variants as an artifact. Cytomegalovirus status was reportedly diagnosed by the classifier with high sensitivity and specificity. A later analysis showed TCR association rates differing by HLA locus, peaking at DRB1 and lowest at HLA-C.

PCR used 60 Vbeta primers and 13 Jbeta primers. TCRdb's copy holds only in-frame clones and misses some; the assay was immunoSEQ multiplex PCR. The sample has approximately 110,000 clones, roughly 82% seen once; the top ten hold approximately 13%. Remarks on this clone: Its target is not known.

V shed 4 bases and J 7 bases; nucleotides not matched to a gene: 13. CDR3 length equals 16 residues. CDR1 is SGDLS, CDR2 YYNGEE, per germline. Sequenced sample: PBMCs. The receptor was isolated from a woman aged 55 to 70 in good health and CMV-seropositive. This chain joins TRBV9 and TRBJ2-4; 8 bases are a match to TRBD2. CDR3 bases: TGTGCCAGCAGCTCCGGGAGGGGCCTCAGCTCGAACATTCAGTACTTC. Protein sequence: CASSSGRGLSSNIQYF.